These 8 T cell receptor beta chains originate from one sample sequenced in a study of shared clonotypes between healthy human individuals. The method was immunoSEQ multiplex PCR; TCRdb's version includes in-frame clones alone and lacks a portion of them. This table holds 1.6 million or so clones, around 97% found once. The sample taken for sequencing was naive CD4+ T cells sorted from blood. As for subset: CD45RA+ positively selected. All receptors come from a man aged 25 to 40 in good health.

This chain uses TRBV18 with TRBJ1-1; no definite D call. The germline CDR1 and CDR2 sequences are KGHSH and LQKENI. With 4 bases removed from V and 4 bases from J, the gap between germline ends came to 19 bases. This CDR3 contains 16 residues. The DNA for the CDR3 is TGTGCCAGCTCACAAAACCATCTCGGGGTAGGCACTGAAGCTTTCTTT. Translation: CASSQNHLGVGTEAFF.

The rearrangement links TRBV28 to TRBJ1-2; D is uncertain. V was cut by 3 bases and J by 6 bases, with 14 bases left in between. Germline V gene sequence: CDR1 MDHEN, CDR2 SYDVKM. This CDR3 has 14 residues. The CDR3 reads CASSFGGLWDGYTF. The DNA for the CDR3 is TGTGCCAGCAGTTTCGGTGGACTTTGGGATGGCTACACCTTC.

CDR3 bases: TGCGCCAGCAGTGGGTCGGGACTAGCTACCTACAATGAGCAGTTCTTC. Encoded protein: CASSGSGLATYNEQFF. This sequence joins TRBV10-1 and TRBJ2-1, with 9 bases fitting TRBD2. CDR1 WNHNN and CDR2 SYGVQD come from the germline V gene (reference sequence). There are 16 residues in the CDR3. The V and J ends lost 4 bases and 2 bases, in that order; junction bases with no gene match: 6.

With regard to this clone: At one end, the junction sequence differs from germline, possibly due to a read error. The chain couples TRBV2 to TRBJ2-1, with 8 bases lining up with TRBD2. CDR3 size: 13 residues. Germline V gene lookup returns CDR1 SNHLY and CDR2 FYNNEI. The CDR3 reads CASSNEGTSGTLF. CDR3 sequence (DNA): TGTGCCAGCAGCAACGAAGGTACTAGCGGCACTCTCTTC. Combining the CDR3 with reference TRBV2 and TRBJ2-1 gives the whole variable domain EPEVTQTPSHQVTQMGQEVILRCVPISNHLYFYWYRQILGQKVEFLVSFYNNEISEKSEIFDDQFSVERPDGSNFTLKIRSTKLEDSAMYFCASSNEGTSGTLFGPGTRLTVL.

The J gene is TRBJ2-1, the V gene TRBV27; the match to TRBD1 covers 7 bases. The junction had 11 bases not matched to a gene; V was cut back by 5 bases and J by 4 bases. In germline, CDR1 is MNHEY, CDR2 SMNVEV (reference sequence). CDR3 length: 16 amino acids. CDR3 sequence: CASSLRGGFSYNEQFF. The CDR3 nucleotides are TGTGCCAGCAGTCTACGAGGGGGCTTTTCTTACAATGAGCAGTTCTTC.

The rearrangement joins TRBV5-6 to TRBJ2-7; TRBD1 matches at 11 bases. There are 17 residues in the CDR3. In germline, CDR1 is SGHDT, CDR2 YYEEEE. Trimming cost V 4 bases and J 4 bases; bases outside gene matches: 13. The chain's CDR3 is CASSMNSGTGGNYEQYF. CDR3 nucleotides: TGTGCCAGCAGCATGAATTCCGGGACAGGGGGTAATTACGAGCAGTACTTC.

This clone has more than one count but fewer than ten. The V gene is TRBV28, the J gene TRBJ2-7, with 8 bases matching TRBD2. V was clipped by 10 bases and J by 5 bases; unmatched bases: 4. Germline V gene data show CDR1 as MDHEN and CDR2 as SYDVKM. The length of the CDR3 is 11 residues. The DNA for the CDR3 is TGTGCCACCGGGGGGGTGAACGAGCAGTACTTC. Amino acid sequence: CATGGVNEQYF.

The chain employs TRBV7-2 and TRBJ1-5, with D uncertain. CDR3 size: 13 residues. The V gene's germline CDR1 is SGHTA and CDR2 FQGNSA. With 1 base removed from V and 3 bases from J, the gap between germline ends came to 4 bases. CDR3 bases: TGTGCCAGCAGCTTAGTGTACAATCAGCCCCAGCATTTT. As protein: CASSLVYNQPQHF. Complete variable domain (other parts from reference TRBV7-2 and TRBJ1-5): GAGVSQSPSNKVTEKGKDVELRCDPISGHTALYWYRQSLGQGLEFLIYFQGNSAPDKSGLPSDRFSAERTGGSVSTLTIQRTQQEDSAVYLCASSLVYNQPQHFGDGTRLSIL.